This TCR beta chain was recovered during a study of blood T cells in healthy people across ages. Comment on this clonotype: The target antigen is unknown.

The use of a sample-barcoded 5' primer and a J-beta primer mix characterized a second PCR of roughly 6 to 11 cycles. TCRdb itself ran the 5' RACE reads through MiXCR, one entry per CDR3 protein. The sample contains about 720,000 distinct CDR3 sequences, more than 20% of which appear only once. From germline, CDR1 is KGHSH and CDR2 LQKENI. V was pared by 8 bases and J by 4 bases, with 9 bases of the junction left unmatched. This CDR3 region has 14 residues. Overall study findings and caveats: Expanded clonotype shifts may have been confounded, as the donors had an unknown CMV status. Unsorted PBMCs ruled out conclusive naive versus antigen-experienced comparison.

The data were also submitted as part of a second study, on T cells of mothers and their children. In that study: The study found thymic selection shapes TCR recombination output similarly in related and unrelated pairs.

The V call is TRBV18, the J call TRBJ1-1, with 8 bases that match TRBD1. The sequenced material came from blood. This clonotype was sampled from a boy aged 5-17 years in good health. CDR3 loop: CASTMSTGGTEAFF. The CDR3 DNA sequence: TGTGCCAGCACAATGAGCACAGGGGGCACTGAAGCTTTCTTT.